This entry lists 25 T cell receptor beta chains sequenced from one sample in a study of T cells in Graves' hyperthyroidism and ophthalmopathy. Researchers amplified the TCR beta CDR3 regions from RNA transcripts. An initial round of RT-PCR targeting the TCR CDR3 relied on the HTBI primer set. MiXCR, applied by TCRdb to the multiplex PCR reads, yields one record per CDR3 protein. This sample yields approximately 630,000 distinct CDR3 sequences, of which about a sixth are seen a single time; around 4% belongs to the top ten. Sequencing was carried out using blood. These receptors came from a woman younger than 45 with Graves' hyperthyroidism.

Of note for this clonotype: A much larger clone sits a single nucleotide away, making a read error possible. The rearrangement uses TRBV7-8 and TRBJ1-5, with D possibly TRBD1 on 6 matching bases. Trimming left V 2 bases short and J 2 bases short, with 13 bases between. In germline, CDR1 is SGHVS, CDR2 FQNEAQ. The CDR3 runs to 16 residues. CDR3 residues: CASSLNRVDGNQPQHF. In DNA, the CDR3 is TGTGCCAGCAGCTTAAACAGGGTCGATGGCAATCAGCCCCAGCATTTT.

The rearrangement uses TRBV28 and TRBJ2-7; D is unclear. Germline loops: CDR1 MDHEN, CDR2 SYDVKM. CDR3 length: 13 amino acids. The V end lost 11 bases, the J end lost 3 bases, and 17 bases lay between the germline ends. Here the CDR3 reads CAGARPGSYEQYF. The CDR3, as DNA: TGTGCCGGAGCAAGGCCCGGAAGCTACGAGCAGTACTTC. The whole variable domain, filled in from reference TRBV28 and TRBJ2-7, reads DVKVTQSSRYLVKRTGEKVFLECVQDMDHENMFWYRQDPGLGLRLIYFSYDVKMKEKGDIPEGYSVSREKKERFSLILESASTNQTSMYLCAGARPGSYEQYFGPGTRLTVT.

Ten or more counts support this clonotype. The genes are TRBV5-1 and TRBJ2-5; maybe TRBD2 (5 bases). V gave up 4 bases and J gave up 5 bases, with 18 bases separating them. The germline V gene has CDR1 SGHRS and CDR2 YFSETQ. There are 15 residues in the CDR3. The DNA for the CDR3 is TGCGCCAGCAGCCCAACGGGAATTGAAGGGGAGACCCAGTACTTC. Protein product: CASSPTGIEGETQYF.

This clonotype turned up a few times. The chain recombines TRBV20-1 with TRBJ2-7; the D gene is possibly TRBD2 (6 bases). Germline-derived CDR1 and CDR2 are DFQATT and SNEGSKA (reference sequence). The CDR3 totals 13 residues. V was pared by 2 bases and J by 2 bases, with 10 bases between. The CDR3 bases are TGCAGTGCTAGAAGCCTAGCGCCCTACGAGCAGTACTTC. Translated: CSARSLAPYEQYF.

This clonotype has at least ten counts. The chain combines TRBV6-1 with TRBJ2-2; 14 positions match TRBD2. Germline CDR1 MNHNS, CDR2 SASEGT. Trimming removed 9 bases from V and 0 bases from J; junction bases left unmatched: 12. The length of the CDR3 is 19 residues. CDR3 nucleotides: TGTGCCAGGTCTCTTCCGGGACTAGCGGGAGCCTCGAACACCGGGGAGCTGTTTTTT. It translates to CARSLPGLAGASNTGELFF.

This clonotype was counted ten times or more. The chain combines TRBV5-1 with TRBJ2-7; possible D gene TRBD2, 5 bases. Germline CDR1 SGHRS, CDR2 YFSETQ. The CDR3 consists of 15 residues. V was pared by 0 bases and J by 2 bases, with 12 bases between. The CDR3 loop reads CASSLGEGLAYEQYF. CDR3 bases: TGCGCCAGCAGCTTGGGAGAGGGTTTGGCCTACGAGCAGTACTTC.

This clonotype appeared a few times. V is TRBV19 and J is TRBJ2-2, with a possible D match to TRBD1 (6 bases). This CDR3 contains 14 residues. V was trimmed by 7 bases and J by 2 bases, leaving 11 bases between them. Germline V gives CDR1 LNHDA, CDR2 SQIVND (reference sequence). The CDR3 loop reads CASIWGPNTGELFF. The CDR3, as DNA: TGTGCCAGTATATGGGGGCCAAACACCGGGGAGCTGTTTTTT.

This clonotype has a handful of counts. The CDR3 sequence is CASSFPAGADTQYF. CDR3 coding DNA: TGTGCCAGCAGCTTCCCGGCCGGGGCAGATACGCAGTATTTT. This chain joins TRBV7-9 and TRBJ2-3; the D gene is possibly TRBD2 (5 bases). Germline loops: CDR1 SEHNR, CDR2 FQNEAQ (reference sequence). The V and J ends lost 3 bases and 4 bases respectively, with 11 bases between them. The CDR3 sequence is 14 residues long.

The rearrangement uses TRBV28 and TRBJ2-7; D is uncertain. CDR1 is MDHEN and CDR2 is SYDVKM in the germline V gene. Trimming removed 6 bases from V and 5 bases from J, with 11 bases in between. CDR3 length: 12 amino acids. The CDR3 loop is CASSPPIHEQYF. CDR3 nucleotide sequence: TGTGCCAGCAGCCCACCAATCCACGAGCAGTACTTC. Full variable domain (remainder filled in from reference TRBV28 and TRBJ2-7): DVKVTQSSRYLVKRTGEKVFLECVQDMDHENMFWYRQDPGLGLRLIYFSYDVKMKEKGDIPEGYSVSREKKERFSLILESASTNQTSMYLCASSPPIHEQYFGPGTRLTVT.

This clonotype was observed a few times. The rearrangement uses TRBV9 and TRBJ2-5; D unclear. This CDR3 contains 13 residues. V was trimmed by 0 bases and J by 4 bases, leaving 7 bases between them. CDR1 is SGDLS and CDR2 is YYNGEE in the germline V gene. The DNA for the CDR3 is TGTGCCAGCAGCGTAGACTCGGGAGAGACCCAGTACTTC. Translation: CASSVDSGETQYF. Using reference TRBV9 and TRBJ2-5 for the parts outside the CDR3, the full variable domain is DSGVTQTPKHLITATGQRVTLRCSPRSGDLSVYWYQQSLDQGLQFLIQYYNGEERAKGNILERFSAQQFPDLHSELNLSSLELGDSALYFCASSVDSGETQYFGPGTRLLVL.

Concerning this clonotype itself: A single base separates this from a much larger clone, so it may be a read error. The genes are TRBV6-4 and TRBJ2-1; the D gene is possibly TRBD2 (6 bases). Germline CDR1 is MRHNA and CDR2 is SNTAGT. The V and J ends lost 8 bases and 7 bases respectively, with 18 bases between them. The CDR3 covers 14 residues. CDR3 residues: CASAPGTPLNEQFF. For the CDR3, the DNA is TGTGCCAGCGCCCCCGGGACTCCCCTTAATGAGCAGTTCTTC.

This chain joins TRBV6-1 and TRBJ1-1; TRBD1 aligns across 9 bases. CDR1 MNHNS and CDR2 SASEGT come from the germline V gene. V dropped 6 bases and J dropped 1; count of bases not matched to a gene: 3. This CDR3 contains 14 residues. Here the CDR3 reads CASRGTGRNTEAFF. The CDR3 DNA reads TGTGCCAGCAGGGGGACAGGGAGGAACACTGAAGCTTTCTTT.

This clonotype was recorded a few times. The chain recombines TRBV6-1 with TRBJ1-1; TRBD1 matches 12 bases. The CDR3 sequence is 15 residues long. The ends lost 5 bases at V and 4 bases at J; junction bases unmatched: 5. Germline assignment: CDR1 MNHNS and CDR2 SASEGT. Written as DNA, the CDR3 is TGTGCCAGCAGTTCCGGGACAGGGGGCGGCACTGAAGCTTTCTTT. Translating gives CASSSGTGGGTEAFF.

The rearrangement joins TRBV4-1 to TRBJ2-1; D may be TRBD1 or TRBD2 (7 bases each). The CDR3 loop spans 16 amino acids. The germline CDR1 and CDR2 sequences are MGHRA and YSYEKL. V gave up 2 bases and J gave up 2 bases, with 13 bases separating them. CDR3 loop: CASSQTGEGPYNEQFF. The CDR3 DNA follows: TGCGCCAGCAGCCAAACAGGGGAGGGACCCTACAATGAGCAGTTCTTC.

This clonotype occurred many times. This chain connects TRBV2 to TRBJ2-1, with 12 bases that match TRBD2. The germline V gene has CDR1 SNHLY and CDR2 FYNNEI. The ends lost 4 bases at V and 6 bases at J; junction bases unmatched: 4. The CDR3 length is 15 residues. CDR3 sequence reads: CASSVGLAGSNEQFF. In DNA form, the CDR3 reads TGTGCCAGCAGTGTAGGACTAGCGGGATCCAATGAGCAGTTCTTC.

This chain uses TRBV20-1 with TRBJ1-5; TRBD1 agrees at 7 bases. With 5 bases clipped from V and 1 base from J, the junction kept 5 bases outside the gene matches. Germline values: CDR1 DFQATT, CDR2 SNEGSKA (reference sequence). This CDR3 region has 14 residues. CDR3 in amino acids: CSAEEGASNQPQHF. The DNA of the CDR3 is TGCAGTGCTGAGGAGGGGGCGAGCAATCAGCCCCAGCATTTT.

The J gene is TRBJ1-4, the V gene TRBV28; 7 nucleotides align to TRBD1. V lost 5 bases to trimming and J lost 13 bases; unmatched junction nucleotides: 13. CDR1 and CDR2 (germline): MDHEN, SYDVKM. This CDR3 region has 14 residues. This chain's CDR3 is CASSPPTNRGRLFF. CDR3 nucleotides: TGTGCCAGCAGTCCCCCCACCAACAGGGGTAGACTGTTTTTT.

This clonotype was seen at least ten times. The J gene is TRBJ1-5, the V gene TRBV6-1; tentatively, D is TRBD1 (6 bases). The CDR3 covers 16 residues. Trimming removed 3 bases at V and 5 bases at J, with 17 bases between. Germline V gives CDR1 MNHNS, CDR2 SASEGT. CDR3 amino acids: CASSEGRTDSDQPQHF. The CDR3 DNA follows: TGTGCCAGCAGTGAGGGTCGGACAGATTCTGATCAGCCCCAGCATTTT.

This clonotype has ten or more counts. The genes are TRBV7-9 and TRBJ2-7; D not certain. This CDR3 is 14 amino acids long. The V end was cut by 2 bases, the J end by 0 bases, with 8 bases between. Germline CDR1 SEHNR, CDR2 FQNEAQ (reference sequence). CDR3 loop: CASSLSAVSYEQYF. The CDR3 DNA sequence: TGTGCCAGCAGCTTATCTGCGGTCTCCTACGAGCAGTACTTC.

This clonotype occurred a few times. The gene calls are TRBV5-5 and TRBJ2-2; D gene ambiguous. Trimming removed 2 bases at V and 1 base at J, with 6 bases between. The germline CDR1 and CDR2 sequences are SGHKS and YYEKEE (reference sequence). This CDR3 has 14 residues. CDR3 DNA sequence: TGTGCCAGCAGCTTTCATTGGAACACCGGGGAGCTGTTTTTT. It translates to CASSFHWNTGELFF.

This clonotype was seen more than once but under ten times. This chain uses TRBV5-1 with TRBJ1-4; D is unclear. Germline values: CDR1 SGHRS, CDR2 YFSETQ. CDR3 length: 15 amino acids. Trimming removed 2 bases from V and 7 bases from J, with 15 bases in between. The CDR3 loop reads CASSLGQSFGEKLFF. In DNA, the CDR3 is TGCGCCAGCAGCTTAGGTCAGAGTTTTGGTGAAAAACTGTTTTTT.

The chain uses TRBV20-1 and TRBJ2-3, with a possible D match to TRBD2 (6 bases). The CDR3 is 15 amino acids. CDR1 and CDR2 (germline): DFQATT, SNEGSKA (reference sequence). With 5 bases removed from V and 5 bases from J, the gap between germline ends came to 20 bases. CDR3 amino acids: CSADLELGTQDTQYF. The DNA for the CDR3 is TGCAGTGCTGACTTAGAGCTCGGGACTCAAGATACGCAGTATTTT.

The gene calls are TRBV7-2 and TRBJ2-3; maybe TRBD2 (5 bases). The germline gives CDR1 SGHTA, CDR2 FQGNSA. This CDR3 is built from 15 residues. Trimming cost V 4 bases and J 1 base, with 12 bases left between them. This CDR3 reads CASSSQDLGTDTQYF. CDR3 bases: TGTGCCAGCAGCTCGCAGGACTTAGGCACAGATACGCAGTATTTT.

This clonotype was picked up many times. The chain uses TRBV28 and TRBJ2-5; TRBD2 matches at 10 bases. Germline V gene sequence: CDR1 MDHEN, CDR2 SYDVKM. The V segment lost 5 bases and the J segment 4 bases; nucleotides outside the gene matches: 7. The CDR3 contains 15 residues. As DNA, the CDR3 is TGTGCCAGCAGTCCCCCCCGACTAGCGGGAGAGACCCAGTACTTC. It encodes CASSPPRLAGETQYF.

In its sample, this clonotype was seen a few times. The CDR3 DNA reads as TGTGCCAGCAGCGTGGGGGGGGACAGTACCTACGAGCAGTACTTC. This sequence encodes CASSVGGDSTYEQYF. The chain recombines TRBV9 with TRBJ2-7, with D possibly called TRBD1 or TRBD2 (7 bases each). The CDR3 runs to 15 residues. Germline V gives CDR1 SGDLS, CDR2 YYNGEE. Trimming removed 2 bases at V and 2 bases at J, with 14 bases between.